These 14 T cell receptor beta chains originate from one sample sequenced in a study of blood T cell repertoires in COVID-19 (dated by TCRdb to 2019 to 2021). Libraries were prepared through the immunoSEQ multiplex PCR assay. The clones in this table, taken by TCRdb from immuneACCESS, are in-frame only. Not every clone is retained; where verified, under half of the shortfall comes from an unresolved V gene, and the cause of the rest is unknown. In all, the sample holds 350,000 to 450,000 clones, and more than 80% of those were seen once. 0.9% to 1.2% of the sample comes from the top ten. Sequencing used PBMCs or T cells enriched from blood (not recorded which). The receptors were gathered from a man aged 25 to 40 who had recovered from COVID-19.

The chain carries TRBV6-2 or TRBV6-3 and TRBJ2-1; 7 bases match TRBD2. Germline V gene data show CDR1 as MNHEY and CDR2 as SVGEGT. The length of the CDR3 is 16 residues. Trimming took 2 bases from V and 4 from J; bases not matched to a gene: 8. CDR3 sequence: CASSYRELAPYNEQFF. In nucleotides, the CDR3 is TGTGCCAGCAGTTACCGAGAACTAGCGCCATACAATGAGCAGTTCTTC.

Concerning this clone itself: At one end the junction does not follow the germline gene, possibly because of a read error. The chain carries TRBV2 and TRBJ2-2; 8 nucleotides match TRBD2. Germline assignment: CDR1 SNHLY and CDR2 FYNNEI. There are 13 residues in the CDR3. This CDR3 reads CTSGRKNTGELFF. In DNA form, the CDR3 reads TGTACCAGCGGGAGAAAGAACACCGGGGAGCTGTTTTTT.

About this clone: At the DNA level, this CDR3 is encoded by other sequences in the same sample as well. The V gene is TRBV5-1, the J gene TRBJ2-3; 10 nucleotides line up with TRBD2. CDR1 and CDR2 (germline): SGHRS, YFSETQ. There are 16 residues in the CDR3. V lost 0 bases, J lost 6 bases, and 7 bases stayed unmatched. The CDR3 DNA sequence: TGCGCCAGCAGCTTGGAAGCGGGAGGGCCTGGGGATACGCAGTATTTT. Protein sequence: CASSLEAGGPGDTQYF.

This clone has a single count. The gene calls are TRBV14 and TRBJ1-1, with TRBD1 matching 7 bases. The CDR3 runs 18 residues. V lost 0 bases and J lost 5; bases outside the gene matches: 15. Looked up from germline, CDR1 is SGHDN and CDR2 is FVKESK. The CDR3 loop reads CASSQDYRQGRFDTEAFF. The CDR3 DNA follows: TGTGCCAGCAGCCAAGATTATCGACAGGGACGGTTTGATACTGAAGCTTTCTTT.

The gene calls are TRBV25-1 and TRBJ2-1, with TRBD2 identical over 9 bases. The junction had 5 bases not matched to a gene; V was cut back by 1 base and J by 4 bases. Looked up from germline, CDR1 is MGHDK and CDR2 is SYGVNS. The length of the CDR3 is 16 residues. Written as DNA, the CDR3 is TGTGCCAGCAGTGAATTAGCGGGAGTTTCTTACAATGAGCAGTTCTTC. Amino acids: CASSELAGVSYNEQFF.

J is TRBJ1-2 and V is TRBV12-3 or TRBV12-4, with a weak D call TRBD1 (5 bases). The length of the CDR3 is 13 residues. Deletions cut 0 bases from V and 7 bases from J, with 9 bases between. As DNA, the CDR3 is TGTGCCAGCAGTTTAGCGTCGACAGCTGGCTACACCTTC. Amino acids: CASSLASTAGYTF.

The chain recombines TRBV6-4 with TRBJ2-1; 7 bases agree with TRBD2. Trimming removed 2 bases from V and 0 bases from J; junction bases left unmatched: 4. Germline V lookup: CDR1 MRHNA, CDR2 SNTAGT. CDR3 size: 16 residues. The CDR3 sequence: CASSDRGGSSYNEQFF. The CDR3 DNA sequence: TGTGCCAGCAGTGACAGAGGCGGGAGCTCCTACAATGAGCAGTTCTTC.

The CDR3 sequence is CASSSAPGQRALEQYF. The CDR3 region has the DNA TGTGCCAGCAGTTCAGCGCCGGGACAGAGGGCTCTCGAGCAGTACTTC. The genes are TRBV6-6 and TRBJ2-7; 7 positions agree with TRBD1. CDR3 size: 16 residues. The germline V gene encodes CDR1 MNHNY and CDR2 SVGAGI (reference sequence). Losses at the gene ends were 4 bases for V and 6 bases for J; bases not matched to a gene: 15.

CDR3 sequence: CASSLLGLDEKLFF. CDR3 in DNA: TGCGCCAGCAGCCTCCTCGGACTGGATGAAAAACTGTTTTTT. The genes are TRBV4-1 and TRBJ1-4; D ambiguous. Trimming took off 4 bases at V and 6 bases at J, with 12 bases between the two ends. CDR3 size: 14 residues. CDR1 is MGHRA, CDR2 YSYEKL, per germline.

The chain uses TRBV7-2 and TRBJ1-6, with D possibly matching TRBD1 (6 bases). V shed 2 bases and J shed 8 bases, with 10 bases lying between them. Germline loops: CDR1 SGHTA, CDR2 FQGNSA. The CDR3 covers 14 residues. CDR3 region: CASSLRQADSPLHF. The CDR3 nucleotides read TGTGCCAGCAGCTTAAGACAGGCGGATTCACCCCTCCACTTT.

This clone came up once. The chain combines TRBV28 with TRBJ1-1; D might be TRBD1 (5 bases). Germline V gives CDR1 MDHEN, CDR2 SYDVKM. CDR3 length: 13 amino acids. The V end was cut by 3 bases, the J end by 2 bases, with 7 bases between. Written as DNA, the CDR3 is TGTGCCAGCAGTTTTGACAGAAACACTGAAGCTTTCTTT. It codes for CASSFDRNTEAFF.

The chain uses TRBV6-5 and TRBJ2-2; TRBD2 agrees at 13 bases. The trim removed 6 bases at V and 5 bases at J, leaving 3 bases unmatched. Germline V lookup: CDR1 MNHEY, CDR2 SVGAGI. The CDR3 is 15 amino acids. The CDR3: CASRSLAGGTGELFF. Here the CDR3 DNA reads TGTGCCAGCAGATCACTAGCGGGAGGGACCGGGGAGCTGTTTTTT.

The V call is TRBV28, the J call TRBJ1-5; the match to TRBD1 covers 10 bases. V gave up 6 bases and J gave up 7 bases; unmatched junction bases: 9. There are 15 residues in the CDR3. Germline CDR1 MDHEN, CDR2 SYDVKM. CDR3 sequence (DNA): TGTGCCAGCAGCCCCGGGACAGGGGTAAGGCAGCCCCAGCATTTT. This encodes CASSPGTGVRQPQHF.

A single count supports this clone. V gene TRBV7-2 combines with J gene TRBJ2-3; TRBD2 agrees at 10 bases. Germline values: CDR1 SGHTA, CDR2 FQGNSA. This CDR3 contains 13 residues. V dropped 1 base and J dropped 15; count of bases not matched to a gene: 7. The CDR3 loop reads CASSLGQAGGLYF. CDR3 sequence (DNA): TGTGCCAGCAGCTTAGGGCAAGCGGGAGGGCTATATTTT.